This T cell receptor beta chain was captured by sequencing in a study of blood T cell repertoires in COVID-19. Study information: In each case, the material was cDNA or gDNA derived from T cells, B-cell-depleted T cells, or PBMCs.

In the original workflow: Researchers report that nucleated cell counts were estimated from reference gene primer amplification. Produced via immunoSEQ multiplex PCR; TCRdb's table is partial and in-frame only. V, J and clone size reflect that table, while D and trimming were determined from the DNA. The data show about 250,000 clones, approximately 88% seen once. Germline loops: CDR1 LGHDT, CDR2 YNNKEL (reference sequence). V was pared by 4 bases and J by 3 bases, with 5 bases of the junction left unmatched. This CDR3 is built from 14 residues. Participants, roughly 18 to 90 years old, spanned about 26 US areas. Cohorts were based on clinical histories the participants reported.

The sequenced material came from PBMCs or T cells enriched from blood (not recorded which). This clonotype was sampled from a woman younger than 45 with acute COVID-19. The chain recombines TRBV3-1 (or the pseudogene TRBV3-2) with TRBJ1-1; 7 bases are a match to TRBD1. In DNA, the CDR3 is TGTGCCAGCAGCCCAGGGGGGTCCCACACTGAAGCTTTCTTT. Amino acid sequence: CASSPGGSHTEAFF.